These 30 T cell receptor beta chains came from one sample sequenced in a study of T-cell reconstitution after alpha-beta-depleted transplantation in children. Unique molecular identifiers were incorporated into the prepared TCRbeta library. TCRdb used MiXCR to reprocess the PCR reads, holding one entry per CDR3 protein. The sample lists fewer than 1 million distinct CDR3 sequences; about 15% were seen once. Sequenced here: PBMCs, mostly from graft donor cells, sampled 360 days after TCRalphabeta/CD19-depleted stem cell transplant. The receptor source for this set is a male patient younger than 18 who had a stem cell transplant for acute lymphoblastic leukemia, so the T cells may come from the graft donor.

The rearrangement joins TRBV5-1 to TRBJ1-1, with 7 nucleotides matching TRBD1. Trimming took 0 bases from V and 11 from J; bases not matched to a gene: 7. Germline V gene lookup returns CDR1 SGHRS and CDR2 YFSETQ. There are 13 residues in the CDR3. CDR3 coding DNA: TGCGCCAGCAGCTTGGTCCGCAGGGGGTACGCTTTCTTT. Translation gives CASSLVRRGYAFF.

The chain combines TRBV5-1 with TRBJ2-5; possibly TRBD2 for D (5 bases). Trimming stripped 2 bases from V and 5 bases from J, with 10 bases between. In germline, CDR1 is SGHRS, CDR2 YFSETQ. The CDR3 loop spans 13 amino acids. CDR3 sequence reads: CASSFRGEETQYF. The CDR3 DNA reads TGCGCCAGCAGCTTTCGGGGAGAGGAGACCCAGTACTTC.

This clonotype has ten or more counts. CDR3 sequence (DNA): TGTGCCAGCAGAGTATGGGGGAAACAAGAGACCCAGTACTTC. Amino acid sequence: CASRVWGKQETQYF. The rearrangement links TRBV27 to TRBJ2-5, with D possibly called TRBD1 or TRBD2 (5 bases each). In germline, CDR1 is MNHEY, CDR2 SMNVEV (reference sequence). The CDR3 is 14 amino acids. V was shortened by 6 bases and J by 2 bases, with 13 bases between the two germline ends.

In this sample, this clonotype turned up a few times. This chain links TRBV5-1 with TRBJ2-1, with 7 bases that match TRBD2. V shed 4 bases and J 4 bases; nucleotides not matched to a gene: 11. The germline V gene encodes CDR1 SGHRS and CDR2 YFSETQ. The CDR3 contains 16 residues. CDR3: CASSGRLAYLYNEQFF. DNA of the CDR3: TGCGCCAGCAGCGGACGACTAGCTTATTTATACAATGAGCAGTTCTTC.

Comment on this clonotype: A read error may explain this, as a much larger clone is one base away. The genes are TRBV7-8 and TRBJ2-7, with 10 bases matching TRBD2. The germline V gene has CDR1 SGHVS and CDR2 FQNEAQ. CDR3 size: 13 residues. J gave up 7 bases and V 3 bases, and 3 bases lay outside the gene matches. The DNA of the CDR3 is TGTGCCAGCAGCTTTCCGGGACTAGCGGAGCAGTACTTC. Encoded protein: CASSFPGLAEQYF.

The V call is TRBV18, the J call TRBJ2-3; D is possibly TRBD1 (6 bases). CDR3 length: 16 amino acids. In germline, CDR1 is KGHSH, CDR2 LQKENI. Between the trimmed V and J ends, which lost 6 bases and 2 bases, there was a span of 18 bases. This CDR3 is CASSRDKPISTDTQYF. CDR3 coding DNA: TGTGCCAGCTCCCGGGACAAACCAATATCCACAGATACGCAGTATTTT.

The CDR3 coding sequence is TGTGCCAGCAGCTCGCCCGGGACTAGCGGGAGGGCCCACGAGCAGTACTTC. Residues: CASSSPGTSGRAHEQYF. The gene calls are TRBV11-2 and TRBJ2-7, with TRBD2 matching 16 bases. V shed 4 bases and J 5 bases; nucleotides not matched to a gene: 8. The CDR3 consists of 17 residues. Per germline, CDR1 SGHAT and CDR2 FQNNGV.

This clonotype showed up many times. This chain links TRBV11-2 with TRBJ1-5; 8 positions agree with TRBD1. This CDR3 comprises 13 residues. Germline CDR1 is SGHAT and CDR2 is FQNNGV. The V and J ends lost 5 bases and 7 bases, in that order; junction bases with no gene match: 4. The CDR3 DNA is TGTGCCAGCAGCCTTGACAGGGGCCAGCCCCAGCATTTT. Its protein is CASSLDRGQPQHF.

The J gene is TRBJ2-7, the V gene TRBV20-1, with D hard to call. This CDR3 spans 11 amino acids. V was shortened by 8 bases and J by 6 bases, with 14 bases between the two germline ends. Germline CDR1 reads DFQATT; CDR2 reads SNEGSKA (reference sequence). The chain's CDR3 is CSLRILGEQYF. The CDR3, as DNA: TGCAGTTTACGGATTCTAGGCGAGCAGTACTTC.

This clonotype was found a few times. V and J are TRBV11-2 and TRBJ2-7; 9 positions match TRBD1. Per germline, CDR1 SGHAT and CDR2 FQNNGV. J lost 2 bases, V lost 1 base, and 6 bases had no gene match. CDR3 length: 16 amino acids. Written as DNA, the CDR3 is TGTGCCAGCAGCTTAGTTACGAGACAGGGGGCCTACGAGCAGTACTTC. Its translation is CASSLVTRQGAYEQYF.

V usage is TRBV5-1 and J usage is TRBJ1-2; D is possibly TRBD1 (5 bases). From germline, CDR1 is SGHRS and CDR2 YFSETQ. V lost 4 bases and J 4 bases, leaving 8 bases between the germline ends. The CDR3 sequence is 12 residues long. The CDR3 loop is CASSRGSYGYTF. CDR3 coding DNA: TGCGCCAGCAGCCGGGGGTCCTATGGCTACACCTTC.

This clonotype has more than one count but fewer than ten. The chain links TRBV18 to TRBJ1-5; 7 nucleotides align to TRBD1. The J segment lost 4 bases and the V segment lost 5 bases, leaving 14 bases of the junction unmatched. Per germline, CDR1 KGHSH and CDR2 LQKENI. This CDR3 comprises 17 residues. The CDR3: CASSSIIGDSSNQPQHF. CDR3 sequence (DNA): TGTGCCAGCTCATCGATTATCGGGGACAGTTCTAATCAGCCCCAGCATTTT.

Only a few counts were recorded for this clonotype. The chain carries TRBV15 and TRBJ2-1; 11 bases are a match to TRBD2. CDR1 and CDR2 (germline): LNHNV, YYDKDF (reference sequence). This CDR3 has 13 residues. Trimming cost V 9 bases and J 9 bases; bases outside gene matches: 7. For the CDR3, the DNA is TGTGCCACGACTAGCGGGATGTTGGGTGAGCAGTTCTTC. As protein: CATTSGMLGEQFF.

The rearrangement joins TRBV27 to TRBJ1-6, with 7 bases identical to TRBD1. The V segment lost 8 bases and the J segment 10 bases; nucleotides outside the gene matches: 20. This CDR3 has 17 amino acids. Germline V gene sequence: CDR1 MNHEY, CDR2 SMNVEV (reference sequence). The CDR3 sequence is CASPLARQGPQVSPLHF. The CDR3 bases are TGTGCCAGCCCCTTAGCCCGACAGGGCCCCCAAGTGTCACCCCTCCACTTT.

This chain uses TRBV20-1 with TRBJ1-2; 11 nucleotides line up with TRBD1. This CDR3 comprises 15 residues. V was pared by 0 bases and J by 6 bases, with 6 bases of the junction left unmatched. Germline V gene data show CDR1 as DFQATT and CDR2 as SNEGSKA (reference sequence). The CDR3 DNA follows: TGCAGTGCTAGAGACCGGACAGGGGGCAGGCATGGCTACACCTTC. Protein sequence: CSARDRTGGRHGYTF.

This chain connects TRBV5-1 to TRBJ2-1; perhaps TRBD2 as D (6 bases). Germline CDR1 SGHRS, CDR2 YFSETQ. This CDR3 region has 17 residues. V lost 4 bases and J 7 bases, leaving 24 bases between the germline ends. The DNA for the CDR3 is TGCGCCAGCAGCAGCAATATAGGCGGGGTCAATGGTAATGAGCAGTTCTTC. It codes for CASSSNIGGVNGNEQFF. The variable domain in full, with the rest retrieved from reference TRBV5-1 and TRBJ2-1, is KAGVTQTPRYLIKTRGQQVTLSCSPISGHRSVSWYQQTPGQGLQFLFEYFSETQRNKGNFPGRFSGRQFSNSRSEMNVSTLELGDSALYLCASSSNIGGVNGNEQFFGPGTRLTVL.

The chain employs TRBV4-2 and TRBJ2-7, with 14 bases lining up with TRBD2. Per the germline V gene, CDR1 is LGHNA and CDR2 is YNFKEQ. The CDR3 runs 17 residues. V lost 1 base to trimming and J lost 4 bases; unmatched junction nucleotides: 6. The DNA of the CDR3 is TGTGCCAGCAGCCAAGTTTCGGGACTAGCGGGAGCATACGAGCAGTACTTC. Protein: CASSQVSGLAGAYEQYF.

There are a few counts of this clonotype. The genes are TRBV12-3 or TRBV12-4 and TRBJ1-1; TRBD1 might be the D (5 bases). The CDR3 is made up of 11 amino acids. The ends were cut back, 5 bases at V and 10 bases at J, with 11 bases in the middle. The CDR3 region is CASSIGASAFF. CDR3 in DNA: TGTGCCAGCAGTATTGGGGCGTCAGCTTTCTTT.

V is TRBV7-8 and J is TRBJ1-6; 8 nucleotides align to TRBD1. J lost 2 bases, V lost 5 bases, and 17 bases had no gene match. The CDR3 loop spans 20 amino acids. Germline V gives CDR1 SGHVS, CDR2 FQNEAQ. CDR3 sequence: CASSPLRRTGKRTYNSPLHF. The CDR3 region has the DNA TGTGCCAGCAGCCCACTCAGAAGGACAGGGAAGAGGACCTATAATTCACCCCTCCACTTT.

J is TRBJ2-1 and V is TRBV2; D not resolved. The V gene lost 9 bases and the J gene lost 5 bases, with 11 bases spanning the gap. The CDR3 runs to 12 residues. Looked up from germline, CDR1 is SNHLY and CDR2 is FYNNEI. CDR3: CARGQNHNEQFF. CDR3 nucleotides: TGTGCCAGAGGGCAAAATCACAATGAGCAGTTCTTC. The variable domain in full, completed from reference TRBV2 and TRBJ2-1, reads EPEVTQTPSHQVTQMGQEVILRCVPISNHLYFYWYRQILGQKVEFLVSFYNNEISEKSEIFDDQFSVERPDGSNFTLKIRSTKLEDSAMYFCARGQNHNEQFFGPGTRLTVL.

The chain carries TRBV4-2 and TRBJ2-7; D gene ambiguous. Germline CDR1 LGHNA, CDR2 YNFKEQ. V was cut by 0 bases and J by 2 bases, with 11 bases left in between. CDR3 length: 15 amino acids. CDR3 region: CASSQEVHGTYEQYF. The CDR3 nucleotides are TGTGCCAGCAGCCAAGAAGTCCATGGCACCTACGAGCAGTACTTC.

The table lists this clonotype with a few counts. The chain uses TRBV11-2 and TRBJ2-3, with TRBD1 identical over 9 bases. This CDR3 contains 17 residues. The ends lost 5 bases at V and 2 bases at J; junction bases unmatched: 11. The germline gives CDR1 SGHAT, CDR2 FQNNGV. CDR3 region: CASSRWTGVDTTDTQYF. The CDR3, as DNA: TGTGCCAGCAGCCGTTGGACAGGGGTGGATACCACAGATACGCAGTATTTT. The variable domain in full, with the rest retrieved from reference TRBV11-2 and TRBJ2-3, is EAGVAQSPRYKIIEKRQSVAFWCNPISGHATLYWYQQILGQGPKLLIQFQNNGVVDDSQLPKDRFSAERLKGVDSTLKIQPAKLEDSAVYLCASSRWTGVDTTDTQYFGPGTRLTVL.

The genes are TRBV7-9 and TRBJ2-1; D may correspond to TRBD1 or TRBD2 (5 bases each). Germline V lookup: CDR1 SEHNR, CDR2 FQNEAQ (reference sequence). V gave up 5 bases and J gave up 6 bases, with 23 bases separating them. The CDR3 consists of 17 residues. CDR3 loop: CASSDPPGQDGSNEQFF. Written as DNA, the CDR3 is TGTGCCAGCAGCGATCCACCGGGGCAGGATGGAAGCAATGAGCAGTTCTTC.

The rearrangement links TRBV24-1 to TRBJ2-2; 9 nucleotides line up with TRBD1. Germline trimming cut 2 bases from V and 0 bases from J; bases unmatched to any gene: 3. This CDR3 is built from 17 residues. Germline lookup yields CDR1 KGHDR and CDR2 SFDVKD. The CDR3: CATSDWGQGTNTGELFF. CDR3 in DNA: TGTGCCACCAGTGATTGGGGACAGGGAACGAACACCGGGGAGCTGTTTTTT.

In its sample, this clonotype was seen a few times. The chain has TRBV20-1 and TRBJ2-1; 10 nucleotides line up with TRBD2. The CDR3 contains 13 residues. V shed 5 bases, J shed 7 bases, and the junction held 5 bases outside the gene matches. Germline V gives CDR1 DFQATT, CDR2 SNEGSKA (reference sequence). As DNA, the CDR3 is TGCAGTGCTTTTAGCGGGAGGTTAAATGAGCAGTTCTTC. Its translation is CSAFSGRLNEQFF.

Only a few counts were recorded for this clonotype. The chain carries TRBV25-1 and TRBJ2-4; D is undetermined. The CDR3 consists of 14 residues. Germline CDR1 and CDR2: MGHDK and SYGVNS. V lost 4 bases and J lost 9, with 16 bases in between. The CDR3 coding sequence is TGTGCCAGCAGTGGGTCTCCGCGCGGCGGCATTCAGTACTTC. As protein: CASSGSPRGGIQYF.

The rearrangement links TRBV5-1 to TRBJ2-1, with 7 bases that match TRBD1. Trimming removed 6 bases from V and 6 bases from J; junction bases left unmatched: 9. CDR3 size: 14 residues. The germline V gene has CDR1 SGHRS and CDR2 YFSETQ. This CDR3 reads CASNPGGQANEQFF. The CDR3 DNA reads TGCGCCAGCAACCCCGGCGGACAGGCCAATGAGCAGTTCTTC.

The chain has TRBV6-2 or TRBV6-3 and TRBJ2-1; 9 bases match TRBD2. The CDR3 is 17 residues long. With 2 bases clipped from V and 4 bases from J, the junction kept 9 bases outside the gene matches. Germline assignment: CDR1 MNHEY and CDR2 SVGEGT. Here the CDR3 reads CASSYTPGLASYNEQFF. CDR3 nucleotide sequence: TGTGCCAGCAGTTACACGCCGGGACTAGCCTCTTACAATGAGCAGTTCTTC.

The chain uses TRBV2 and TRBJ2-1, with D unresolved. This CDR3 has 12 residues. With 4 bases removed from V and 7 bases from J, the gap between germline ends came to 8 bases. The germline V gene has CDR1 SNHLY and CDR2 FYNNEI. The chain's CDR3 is CASSGIENEQFF. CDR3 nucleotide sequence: TGTGCCAGCAGTGGAATTGAGAATGAGCAGTTCTTC.

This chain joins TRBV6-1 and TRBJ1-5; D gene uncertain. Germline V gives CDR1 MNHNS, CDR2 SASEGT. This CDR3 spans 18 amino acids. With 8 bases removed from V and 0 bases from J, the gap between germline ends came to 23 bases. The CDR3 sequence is CASSTGGAGIDSNQPQHF. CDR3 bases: TGTGCCAGCTCTACGGGAGGCGCGGGGATAGATAGCAATCAGCCCCAGCATTTT.